This entry lists 13 T cell receptor beta chains sequenced from one sample in a study of PD-1 blockade in classical Hodgkin lymphoma. The patients all showed relapse after autologous stem cell transplantation, while their brentuximab vedotin exposure varied. The repertoire was sequenced with immunoSEQ multiplex PCR; TCRdb's copy has only in-frame clones and lacks some. The sample has 47,000 or so clones, approximately 73% seen once. The specimen was peripheral blood mononuclear cells (PBMCs), collected at baseline. These receptors were collected from a human donor with classical Hodgkin lymphoma.

The chain links TRBV5-1 to TRBJ1-1, with 9 nucleotides matching TRBD1. The CDR3 loop spans 15 amino acids. Trimming took 4 bases from V and 1 from J; bases not matched to a gene: 5. CDR1 and CDR2 (germline): SGHRS, YFSETQ. This CDR3 is CASSVGTGPNTEAFF. The CDR3 coding sequence is TGCGCCAGCAGCGTCGGGACAGGGCCGAACACTGAAGCTTTCTTT.

The CDR3, as DNA: TGTGCCACCAGCAGAGATGGGAACGGGGGGGAAAAGCAGTACTTC. It yields the protein CATSRDGNGGEKQYF. This chain joins TRBV15 and TRBJ2-7; 8 bases are shared with TRBD2. The V gene's germline CDR1 is LNHNV and CDR2 YYDKDF (reference sequence). The CDR3 extends over 15 amino acids. Trimming at V came to 0 bases and at J to 8 bases, leaving 9 bases not matched to a gene.

This clone was detected only once. V gene TRBV28 combines with J gene TRBJ1-1; 7 bases fit TRBD1. J lost 2 bases, V lost 4 bases, and 7 bases had no gene match. The CDR3 contains 15 residues. Germline-derived CDR1 and CDR2 are MDHEN and SYDVKM. CDR3: CASSSSGTVNTEAFF. The CDR3 coding sequence is TGTGCCAGCAGTTCTTCCGGGACAGTAAACACTGAAGCTTTCTTT.

V is TRBV19 and J is TRBJ1-1; D remains ambiguous. Germline V lookup: CDR1 LNHDA, CDR2 SQIVND (reference sequence). The V and J ends lost 2 bases and 10 bases respectively, with 14 bases between them. This CDR3 contains 13 residues. DNA for the CDR3: TGTGCCAGTAGTATATTAAATCTGTCTAGAGCTTTCTTT. Translated: CASSILNLSRAFF.

This clone is a singleton in its sample. CDR3 protein: CASRARGQTNEKLFF. DNA for the CDR3: TGTGCCAGCAGGGCCAGGGGGCAGACTAATGAAAAACTGTTTTTT. The gene calls are TRBV28 and TRBJ1-4, with TRBD1 identical over 8 bases. Germline V CDR1 and CDR2: MDHEN, SYDVKM. The J segment lost 2 bases and the V segment lost 6 bases, leaving 5 bases of the junction unmatched. The length of the CDR3 is 15 residues.

The chain has TRBV5-5 and TRBJ2-7; a weak D match, TRBD1 (5 bases). Looked up from germline, CDR1 is SGHKS and CDR2 is YYEKEE (reference sequence). The CDR3 loop spans 15 amino acids. With 3 bases removed from V and 5 bases from J, the gap between germline ends came to 18 bases. The DNA for the CDR3 is TGTGCCAGCAGCTCCAGGGAAGGGCTAATCCACGAGCAGTACTTC. This codes for CASSSREGLIHEQYF.

This sequence joins TRBV11-2 and TRBJ2-7, with 7 bases fitting TRBD2. J was trimmed by 6 bases and V by 3 bases; bases with no gene match: 11. The germline CDR1 and CDR2 sequences are SGHAT and FQNNGV. CDR3 length: 15 residues. CDR3 DNA: TGTGCCAGCAGCTTGGGGGGGAATCTACAAGGCGAGCAGTACTTC. Residues: CASSLGGNLQGEQYF.

V is TRBV6-5 and J is TRBJ2-2, with no clear D. V lost 7 bases and J lost 3, with 6 bases in between. This CDR3 is built from 12 residues. CDR1 is MNHEY, CDR2 SVGAGI, per germline. The CDR3 region has the DNA TGTGCCAGCAAACGCGACACCGGGGAGCTGTTTTTT. Its translation: CASKRDTGELFF.

The rearrangement uses TRBV10-1 and TRBJ1-2, with unresolved D. Trimming left V 0 bases short and J 4 bases short, with 9 bases between. This CDR3 has 14 amino acids. The germline V gene encodes CDR1 WNHNN and CDR2 SYGVQD (reference sequence). The CDR3 region has the DNA TGCGCCAGCAGTGAGTCAGGAGCGTCCTATGGCTACACCTTC. The encoded protein is CASSESGASYGYTF.

This clone was seen only once. This chain uses TRBV7-8 with TRBJ2-7; 13 bases are a match to TRBD2. Germline V lookup: CDR1 SGHVS, CDR2 FQNEAQ. The V gene end was trimmed by 5 bases and the J gene end by 6 bases; junction bases not matched to a gene: 4. CDR3 size: 14 residues. The CDR3 DNA reads as TGTGCCAGCAGCAAACTAGCGGGGGGGACCGAGCAGTACTTC. Its protein is CASSKLAGGTEQYF.

The rearrangement joins TRBV5-8 to TRBJ1-2; D is uncertain. Germline CDR1 and CDR2: SGHTS and YDEGEE. The germline V and J ends were trimmed by 2 bases and 6 bases, with 17 bases remaining between them. This CDR3 comprises 15 residues. This CDR3 reads CASSLPTDKQNGYTF. CDR3 nucleotides: TGTGCCAGCAGCTTACCTACCGACAAACAAAATGGCTACACCTTC.

The chain has TRBV6-1 and TRBJ1-5; D uncertain. Trimming pared 1 base from V and 0 bases from J, leaving 7 bases between. From germline, CDR1 is MNHNS and CDR2 SASEGT. The CDR3 has 15 residues. The chain's CDR3 is CASSEVLYSNQPQHF. CDR3 sequence (DNA): TGTGCCAGCAGTGAAGTCCTGTATAGCAATCAGCCCCAGCATTTT.

The genes are TRBV5-1 and TRBJ2-5, with 11 bases lining up with TRBD2. The V gene's germline CDR1 is SGHRS and CDR2 YFSETQ. The junction had 4 bases not matched to a gene; V was cut back by 2 bases and J by 1 base. The CDR3 spans 16 residues. CDR3 residues: CASSFRGLAVQETQYF. Written as DNA, the CDR3 is TGCGCCAGCAGCTTCCGGGGACTAGCGGTCCAAGAGACCCAGTACTTC.